This TCR beta chain was observed in a study of patients and donors after allogeneic stem cell transplantation. Germline CDR1 is LGHNA and CDR2 is YNFKEQ. The V and J ends lost 0 bases and 3 bases, in that order; junction bases with no gene match: 4. The CDR3 is 17 residues long. The table lists this clonotype with many counts. Each CDR3 protein gets one entry after TCRdb re-called the RT-PCR reads with MiXCR. The table has 400,000 to 500,000 distinct CDR3 sequences, around 16% seen once. The chain combines TRBV4-2 with TRBJ2-1; 11 nucleotides match TRBD2. This clonotype originated in a human donor who was either an allogeneic HSCT recipient or a stem cell or donor lymphocyte infusion donor (not recorded which). It is not recorded whose cells these are; they may come from a transplant donor. The sample comprised blood, either unsorted or a sorted T cell fraction (not recorded which). This chain's CDR3 is CASSQEVAGGYYNEQFF. The CDR3 bases are TGTGCCAGCAGCCAAGAAGTAGCGGGGGGGTACTACAATGAGCAGTTCTTC.